This T cell receptor beta chain was captured in a study of blood T cell repertoires in COVID-19. Overall study: The cDNA or gDNA used as material had been derived from T cells, B-cell-depleted T cells, or PBMCs.

Germline V gene lookup returns CDR1 KGHDR and CDR2 SFDVKD. The CDR3 covers 12 residues. V was trimmed by 2 bases and J by 5 bases, leaving 5 bases between them. In the authors' methods: Researchers report that nucleated cell counts were estimated from reference gene primer amplification. Here immunoSEQ multiplex PCR was the method, and the copy in TCRdb shows in-frame clones only, minus some. That table is the source of V, J and clone size, and D and trimming were worked out from the DNA. There are tens of thousands of clones in the sample; 88% occur only once, and roughly 8% lies in the top ten. The receptor's source is a woman between 50 and 59 years old with active COVID-19. Sample: peripheral blood. The gene calls are TRBV24-1 and TRBJ1-1; D is unclear. CDR3 residues: CATSDYGTEAFF. As DNA, the CDR3 is TGTGCCACCAGTGATTACGGGACTGAAGCTTTCTTT.